The next 5 T cell receptor beta chains were all read from a single sample in a study of siplizumab effects on memory and regulatory T cells. The repertoire was sequenced with immunoSEQ multiplex PCR; TCRdb's copy has only in-frame clones and lacks some. This table has around 100,000 clones, approximately 94% appearing once. Sequenced material: non-Treg CD4+ T cells sorted from blood. The receptors were gathered from a human donor in good health.

The CDR3 sequence is CASSARDGFSYEQYF. CDR3 DNA sequence: TGTGCCAGTAGTGCCCGGGACGGATTCTCCTACGAGCAGTACTTC. The chain links TRBV19 to TRBJ2-7; D is perhaps TRBD1 or TRBD2 (5 bases each). CDR3 size: 15 residues. The V gene's germline CDR1 is LNHDA and CDR2 SQIVND (reference sequence). Trimming cost V 5 bases and J 0 bases, with 14 bases left between them.

DNA of the CDR3: TGTGCCAGCAGCTCAGGGCCTAGCGGAACCTACGAGCAGTACTTC. Residues: CASSSGPSGTYEQYF. The J gene is TRBJ2-7, the V gene TRBV7-3; TRBD2 matches at 7 bases. Germline lookup yields CDR1 SGHTA and CDR2 FQGTGA. V was clipped by 4 bases and J by 2 bases; unmatched bases: 8. This CDR3 spans 15 amino acids.

The CDR3 is CASSPGQGNTEAFF. CDR3 sequence (DNA): TGTGCCAGCAGCCCGGGACAGGGAAATACTGAAGCTTTCTTT. The V gene is TRBV25-1, the J gene TRBJ1-1; 9 nucleotides match TRBD1. The CDR3 is 14 amino acids. Per germline, CDR1 MGHDK and CDR2 SYGVNS. V lost 6 bases to trimming and J lost 5 bases; unmatched junction nucleotides: 7.

The chain is built from TRBV28 and TRBJ1-2; D is unclear. From germline, CDR1 is MDHEN and CDR2 SYDVKM. CDR3 length: 14 amino acids. V lost 4 bases and J lost 4, with 13 bases in between. The CDR3 here is CASSSYFPAYGYTF. The CDR3 region has the DNA TGTGCCAGCAGTTCTTACTTCCCAGCCTATGGCTACACCTTC.

The V call is TRBV14, the J call TRBJ2-5; 12 bases map to TRBD2. The V gene end was trimmed by 4 bases and the J gene end by 5 bases; junction bases not matched to a gene: 5. Looked up from germline, CDR1 is SGHDN and CDR2 is FVKESK. The CDR3 runs to 15 residues. The CDR3 DNA sequence: TGTGCCAGCAGCCCACTAGCGGGAGGTCGGGAGACCCAGTACTTC. Translating gives CASSPLAGGRETQYF.